A single sample is the source of the 10 T cell receptor beta chains below, sequenced in a study of blood T cells in healthy people across ages. Next came a second PCR, run for about 7 to 12 cycles, which used a sample-barcoded 5' primer along with a J-beta primer mix. TCRdb ran MiXCR on the 5' RACE reads and lists one entry per CDR3 protein. The table has approximately 800,000 distinct CDR3 sequences, 46% seen once. The sample taken for sequencing was blood. The origin of the receptors is a man of 80 years or more in good health.

This clonotype has just a few counts. This CDR3 reads CASTERRGGDTQYF. CDR3 DNA: TGTGCCAGCACAGAACGGCGGGGAGGAGATACGCAGTATTTT. The chain has TRBV2 and TRBJ2-3; the D gene is possibly TRBD2 (6 bases). V was shortened by 7 bases and J by 5 bases, with 16 bases between the two germline ends. The germline CDR1 and CDR2 sequences are SNHLY and FYNNEI. The CDR3 is 14 residues long.

V and J are TRBV20-1 and TRBJ1-5; tentatively, D is TRBD1 (6 bases). The CDR3 totals 12 residues. CDR1 DFQATT and CDR2 SNEGSKA come from the germline V gene (reference sequence). Trimming left V 5 bases short and J 6 bases short, with 11 bases between. The CDR3 reads CSASDSRQPQHF. CDR3 DNA sequence: TGCAGTGCTTCGGACAGTCGTCAGCCCCAGCATTTT.

This clonotype was detected only a few times. This chain joins TRBV4-2 and TRBJ2-7, with 7 bases fitting TRBD1. The J call could be wrong; TRBJ2-5 is a better fit for the DNA end. Germline V CDR1 and CDR2: LGHNA, YNFKEQ. The CDR3 totals 17 residues. The CDR3 loop is CASSQGTGATGQETQYF. For the CDR3, the DNA is TGTGCCAGCAGCCAAGGAACAGGGGCTACGGGTCAAGAGACCCAGTACTTC.

The chain joins TRBV20-1 to TRBJ2-1; the match to TRBD2 covers 12 bases. V shed 5 bases, J shed 3 bases, and the junction held 8 bases outside the gene matches. The germline gives CDR1 DFQATT, CDR2 SNEGSKA (reference sequence). This CDR3 has 16 residues. The CDR3 region has the DNA TGCAGTGCTGAACTAGCGGGAGGAGGGAACTACAATGAGCAGTTCTTC. The encoded protein is CSAELAGGGNYNEQFF.

The genes are TRBV9 and TRBJ1-5; 7 bases line up with TRBD1. Trimming took 3 bases from V and 7 from J; bases not matched to a gene: 7. Looked up from germline, CDR1 is SGDLS and CDR2 is YYNGEE. The CDR3 sequence is 14 residues long. The CDR3 spells CASSETGILQPQHF. The CDR3 coding sequence is TGTGCCAGCAGCGAGACAGGGATTTTACAGCCCCAGCATTTT.

The table lists this clonotype with a few counts. This rearrangement joins TRBV11-1 to TRBJ2-1; 9 bases line up with TRBD2. Per the germline V gene, CDR1 is SGHAT and CDR2 is FQDESV (reference sequence). V lost 0 bases to trimming and J lost 8 bases; unmatched junction nucleotides: 8. This CDR3 has 16 amino acids. The CDR3 sequence is CASSLALAGFLHEQFF. The CDR3 DNA follows: TGTGCCAGCAGCTTAGCTCTAGCGGGATTCCTTCATGAGCAGTTCTTC.

The rearrangement uses TRBV12-3 or TRBV12-4 and TRBJ2-1; D is perhaps TRBD2 (6 bases). V was clipped by 3 bases and J by 9 bases, with 12 bases between them. The CDR3 has 13 amino acids. CDR3 in DNA: TGTGCCAGCAGTTTGACGCGGGGCGTTGAGCAGTTCTTC. This gives the protein CASSLTRGVEQFF.

This clonotype has a handful of counts. The chain recombines TRBV7-2 with TRBJ1-6; D is ambiguous. Looked up from germline, CDR1 is SGHTA and CDR2 is FQGNSA. The length of the CDR3 is 15 residues. Trimming pared 0 bases from V and 5 bases from J, leaving 8 bases between. CDR3 nucleotide sequence: TGTGCCAGCAGCTTAGCAGGGAGCCATAATTCACCCCTCCACTTT. Amino acid sequence: CASSLAGSHNSPLHF.

The V and J genes are TRBV4-2 and TRBJ1-1; maybe TRBD1 (6 bases). The CDR3 sequence is 15 residues long. The germline CDR1 and CDR2 sequences are LGHNA and YNFKEQ. V was pared by 0 bases and J by 4 bases, with 12 bases between. The CDR3 is CASSQEAGEVTEAFF. The CDR3 nucleotides are TGTGCCAGCAGCCAAGAGGCAGGGGAGGTCACTGAAGCTTTCTTT.

The chain employs TRBV12-3 or TRBV12-4 and TRBJ1-5; 9 bases agree with TRBD1. V shed 7 bases and J 3 bases; nucleotides not matched to a gene: 4. The CDR3 length is 14 residues. CDR3 DNA sequence: TGTGCCAGCAACGGACAGGGGATCAATCAGCCCCAGCATTTT. Protein sequence: CASNGQGINQPQHF.